The 32 T cell receptor beta chains given below trace back to one sample, sequenced in a study of response to subunit inactivated influenza vaccine. One entry per CDR3 protein, called by TCRdb with MiXCR from the RT-PCR reads. The sample contains around 750,000 distinct CDR3 sequences, approximately 22% of which appear only once. Sequences were derived from PBMCs from blood, sampled roughly 5 days after vaccination. These receptors all come from a man aged 45-65 years who received an inactivated influenza vaccine.

The chain combines TRBV7-3 with TRBJ2-3; 14 bases fit TRBD2. The V segment lost 5 bases and the J segment 2 bases; nucleotides outside the gene matches: 6. The V gene's germline CDR1 is SGHTA and CDR2 FQGTGA. The CDR3 is 17 amino acids. For the CDR3, the DNA is TGTGCCAGCAGCCAGGGACTAGCGGGAGCCTTCACAGATACGCAGTATTTT. Residues: CASSQGLAGAFTDTQYF.

The chain is built from TRBV18 and TRBJ2-1; TRBD1 is a possible D gene (5 bases). In germline, CDR1 is KGHSH, CDR2 LQKENI. V was cut by 2 bases and J by 2 bases, with 13 bases left in between. The CDR3 totals 16 residues. CDR3 bases: TGTGCCAGCTCACCATGGGCGACAGCGACCTACAATGAGCAGTTCTTC. Protein: CASSPWATATYNEQFF.

This clonotype showed up just a few times. This chain links TRBV7-2 with TRBJ1-5; D possibly corresponds to TRBD1 (5 bases). CDR1 is SGHTA, CDR2 FQGNSA, per germline. CDR3 length: 13 residues. Trimming removed 4 bases at V and 4 bases at J, with 8 bases between. CDR3 loop: CASSSTVNQPQHF. DNA for the CDR3: TGTGCCAGCAGCTCGACAGTTAATCAGCCCCAGCATTTT. The complete variable domain, with remaining parts taken from reference TRBV7-2 and TRBJ1-5, reads GAGVSQSPSNKVTEKGKDVELRCDPISGHTALYWYRQSLGQGLEFLIYFQGNSAPDKSGLPSDRFSAERTGGSVSTLTIQRTQQEDSAVYLCASSSTVNQPQHFGDGTRLSIL.

This clonotype was counted many times. The gene calls are TRBV20-1 and TRBJ2-7; tentatively, D is TRBD1 or TRBD2 (5 bases each). The CDR3 is 14 amino acids. Looked up from germline, CDR1 is DFQATT and CDR2 is SNEGSKA (reference sequence). V was pared by 0 bases and J by 3 bases, with 12 bases between. CDR3: CSAREGPGDYEQYF. CDR3 nucleotides: TGCAGTGCTAGAGAGGGACCTGGGGACTACGAGCAGTACTTC.

V and J are TRBV7-9 and TRBJ2-2; 7 bases are shared with TRBD1. Per the germline V gene, CDR1 is SEHNR and CDR2 is FQNEAQ (reference sequence). This CDR3 comprises 15 residues. With V trimmed by 5 bases and J by 4 bases, 7 bases remained unmatched. CDR3 sequence: CASSTYRGGTGELFF. The CDR3 DNA follows: TGTGCCAGCAGCACTTACAGGGGCGGCACCGGGGAGCTGTTTTTT.

The V call is TRBV20-1, the J call TRBJ2-7, with TRBD2 identical over 8 bases. The V segment lost 5 bases and the J segment 7 bases; nucleotides outside the gene matches: 4. Germline lookup yields CDR1 DFQATT and CDR2 SNEGSKA (reference sequence). The CDR3 loop spans 11 amino acids. The DNA for the CDR3 is TGCAGTGCTGGACCTAGCGGGGAGCAGTACTTC. This gives the protein CSAGPSGEQYF.

Ten or more counts support this clonotype. V usage is TRBV10-3 and J usage is TRBJ2-7; perhaps D is TRBD1 or TRBD2 (5 bases each). V was shortened by 11 bases and J by 0 bases, with 11 bases between the two germline ends. CDR1 and CDR2 (germline): ENHRY, SYGVKD. The CDR3 covers 12 residues. The CDR3 loop is CAVSGSSYEQYF. The DNA for the CDR3 is TGTGCCGTCTCAGGGAGCTCCTACGAGCAGTACTTC.

This clonotype was observed many times. The V gene is TRBV4-2, the J gene TRBJ2-2; D not certain. The ends were cut back, 0 bases at V and 6 bases at J, with 5 bases in the middle. The length of the CDR3 is 13 residues. Germline V gene sequence: CDR1 LGHNA, CDR2 YNFKEQ. CDR3 amino acids: CASSQDHSGELFF. CDR3 nucleotide sequence: TGTGCCAGCAGCCAAGATCATTCCGGGGAGCTGTTTTTT.

The rearrangement links TRBV28 to TRBJ2-7; maybe TRBD2 (6 bases). CDR1 is MDHEN and CDR2 is SYDVKM in the germline V gene. Trimming left V 6 bases short and J 6 bases short, with 18 bases between. The CDR3 consists of 14 residues. The CDR3: CASSQDAGFGEQYF. CDR3 nucleotide sequence: TGTGCCAGCAGCCAAGACGCGGGATTCGGCGAGCAGTACTTC.

The V gene is TRBV5-6, the J gene TRBJ2-3, with D unresolved. Trimming left V 0 bases short and J 4 bases short, with 15 bases between. This CDR3 is 16 amino acids long. From germline, CDR1 is SGHDT and CDR2 YYEEEE. DNA of the CDR3: TGTGCCAGCAGCTTGGATCTCATGGTAGGGTCAGATACGCAGTATTTT. This encodes CASSLDLMVGSDTQYF.

This clonotype was counted ten times or more. The genes are TRBV12-3 or TRBV12-4 and TRBJ2-3; D gene ambiguous. Trimming took 0 bases from V and 2 from J, leaving 6 bases between them. The CDR3 consists of 14 residues. CDR3 region: CASSLATPTDTQYF. Written as DNA, the CDR3 is TGTGCCAGCAGTTTAGCTACCCCCACAGATACGCAGTATTTT.

This chain uses TRBV7-6 with TRBJ2-6; D is possibly TRBD1 (6 bases). V lost 5 bases and J 2 bases, leaving 13 bases between the germline ends. Germline lookup yields CDR1 SGHVS and CDR2 FNYEAQ. The CDR3 runs to 16 residues. The CDR3 protein is CASSRLGQTGANVLTF. Written as DNA, the CDR3 is TGTGCCAGCAGCCGACTTGGACAGACTGGGGCCAACGTCCTGACTTTC.

This clonotype turned up a few times. This chain connects TRBV20-1 to TRBJ2-4; TRBD2 agrees at 14 bases. V lost 0 bases to trimming and J lost 0 bases; unmatched junction nucleotides: 7. This CDR3 has 19 residues. Germline V gene sequence: CDR1 DFQATT, CDR2 SNEGSKA (reference sequence). CDR3 region: CSARDRTSGGPLAKNIQYF. The CDR3 coding sequence is TGCAGTGCTAGAGATAGGACTAGCGGGGGGCCACTAGCCAAAAACATTCAGTACTTC.

The rearrangement links TRBV6-1 to TRBJ1-3; D ambiguous. The germline V gene encodes CDR1 MNHNS and CDR2 SASEGT. This CDR3 has 13 residues. V shed 7 bases and J shed 0 bases, with 7 bases lying between them. CDR3 in DNA: TGTGCCAGCAAGGAAAGCTCTGGAAACACCATATATTTT. Residues: CASKESSGNTIYF.

The CDR3, as DNA: TGCAGTGCAAAGACAGGGCCGGGGGGGGAGCTGTTTTTT. This sequence encodes CSAKTGPGGELFF. The genes are TRBV20-1 and TRBJ2-2; 7 bases are a match to TRBD1. The CDR3 runs 13 residues. Germline values: CDR1 DFQATT, CDR2 SNEGSKA (reference sequence). J was trimmed by 8 bases and V by 6 bases; bases with no gene match: 9.

The chain is built from TRBV30 and TRBJ2-7, with D uncertain. The germline gives CDR1 GTSNPN, CDR2 SVGIG (reference sequence). The CDR3 covers 11 residues. Trimming cost V 4 bases and J 1 base, with 5 bases left between them. The CDR3 sequence: CAWTGSYEQYF. CDR3 coding DNA: TGTGCCTGGACCGGGTCCTACGAGCAGTACTTC.

This clonotype was counted ten times or more. This rearrangement joins TRBV20-1 to TRBJ1-6, with a tentative D call TRBD1 (6 bases). Trimming took 3 bases from V and 10 from J, leaving 13 bases between them. This CDR3 comprises 13 residues. CDR1 DFQATT and CDR2 SNEGSKA come from the germline V gene (reference sequence). The CDR3 sequence: CSARRGEGSPLHF. Here the CDR3 DNA reads TGCAGTGCTAGGAGGGGGGAAGGCTCACCCCTCCACTTT.

This clonotype has a count of ten or more. The gene calls are TRBV12-3 or TRBV12-4 and TRBJ2-1, with D unclear. CDR3 size: 12 residues. Deletions cut 3 bases from V and 4 bases from J, with 4 bases between. DNA for the CDR3: TGTGCCAGCAGTTTTCTGTACAATGAGCAGTTCTTC. Translating gives CASSFLYNEQFF.

This clonotype was observed a handful of times. The V and J genes are TRBV3-1 and TRBJ2-2; 13 nucleotides line up with TRBD2. Unmatched junction bases numbered 12, after V lost 0 bases and J lost 5 bases. Germline V gives CDR1 LGHDT, CDR2 YNNKEL (reference sequence). CDR3 length: 20 residues. Here the CDR3 reads CASSQERILAGGPGTGELFF. The DNA for the CDR3 is TGTGCCAGCAGCCAAGAACGCATACTAGCGGGGGGGCCAGGGACCGGGGAGCTGTTTTTT.

This chain connects TRBV29-1 to TRBJ2-5; D gene uncertain. V was clipped by 5 bases and J by 1 base, with 8 bases between them. Germline CDR1 is SQVTM and CDR2 is ANQGSEA. CDR3 length: 12 amino acids. The CDR3 nucleotides read TGCAGCGTTATCCACTTCCAAGAGACCCAGTACTTC. Translation: CSVIHFQETQYF.

The table lists this clonotype with a few counts. This chain uses TRBV20-1 with TRBJ2-1, with 8 nucleotides matching TRBD1. The J segment lost 2 bases and the V segment lost 5 bases, leaving 5 bases of the junction unmatched. The CDR3 is made up of 14 amino acids. Germline CDR1 reads DFQATT; CDR2 reads SNEGSKA (reference sequence). The CDR3 protein is CSAPDRAPYNEQFF. The CDR3 coding sequence is TGCAGTGCTCCGGACAGGGCCCCCTACAATGAGCAGTTCTTC.

This clonotype has more than one count but fewer than ten. The rearrangement joins TRBV7-9 to TRBJ2-7; TRBD2 matches 9 bases. Per germline, CDR1 SEHNR and CDR2 FQNEAQ (reference sequence). The junction had 8 bases not matched to a gene; V was cut back by 2 bases and J by 0 bases. The CDR3 contains 17 residues. In nucleotides, the CDR3 is TGTGCCAGCAGCTTACGGGCTAGCGGGGAGATCTCCTACGAGCAGTACTTC. It yields the protein CASSLRASGEISYEQYF.

The chain uses TRBV10-3 and TRBJ2-5; D unresolved. CDR1 and CDR2 from the germline V gene are ENHRY and SYGVKD. The CDR3 has 13 amino acids. With 6 bases removed from V and 2 bases from J, the gap between germline ends came to 10 bases. The chain's CDR3 is CAIRSSEQETQYF. The CDR3 DNA reads as TGTGCCATCAGATCAAGCGAGCAAGAGACCCAGTACTTC.

CDR3 in amino acids: CASSETGEKVYF. The CDR3 DNA is TGTGCCAGCAGCGAGACAGGCGAGAAGGTTTACTTC. The chain uses TRBV7-9 and TRBJ2-5, with D perhaps TRBD1 (6 bases). The V end was cut by 5 bases, the J end by 14 bases, with 18 bases between. The CDR3 consists of 12 residues. Germline lookup yields CDR1 SEHNR and CDR2 FQNEAQ (reference sequence).

The J gene is TRBJ2-3, the V gene TRBV6-2 or TRBV6-3; possibly TRBD1 or TRBD2 for D (5 bases each). V dropped 5 bases and J dropped 5 bases, with 20 bases sitting between them. CDR3 length: 16 amino acids. Germline assignment: CDR1 MNHEY and CDR2 SVGEGT. Written as DNA, the CDR3 is TGTGCCAGCAGTGACCGCCGGGACCGTGGAATAGATACGCAGTATTTT. It translates to CASSDRRDRGIDTQYF.

This clonotype was seen a handful of times. The gene calls are TRBV2 and TRBJ2-7; 12 bases line up with TRBD1. Trimming took 11 bases from V and 4 from J; bases not matched to a gene: 9. This CDR3 contains 14 residues. Per the germline V gene, CDR1 is SNHLY and CDR2 is FYNNEI. Written as DNA, the CDR3 is TGTGCCGCAGTGACGGGACAGGGGGCTTACGAGCAGTACTTC. Translated: CAAVTGQGAYEQYF.

This clonotype was detected a few times. One junction end disagrees with the germline gene, perhaps due to a read error. CDR3 loop: CSAMLAGVNEQFF. The CDR3 bases are TGCAGCGCTATGCTAGCGGGAGTCAATGAGCAGTTCTTC. The V call is TRBV20-1, the J call TRBJ2-1, with 10 bases that match TRBD2. The germline CDR1 and CDR2 sequences are DFQATT and SNEGSKA (reference sequence). There are 13 residues in the CDR3.

Points on this clonotype: A junction end diverges from the germline sequence, so it may reflect a read error. This chain connects TRBV7-2 to TRBJ2-7; possible D gene TRBD1, 6 bases. CDR3 length: 13 amino acids. Germline loops: CDR1 SGHTA, CDR2 FQGNSA. In nucleotides, the CDR3 is TGTGCCAGCAGCTCAGGCCCGATCCGGGACACGCACTTC. This sequence encodes CASSSGPIRDTHF.

This clonotype was found a few times. V is TRBV7-2 and J is TRBJ1-2; 8 bases are shared with TRBD1. J gave up 5 bases and V 2 bases, and 4 bases lay outside the gene matches. This CDR3 comprises 14 residues. CDR1 and CDR2 from the germline V gene are SGHTA and FQGNSA. The CDR3 is CASSLMTGVYGYTF. The DNA for the CDR3 is TGTGCCAGCAGCTTAATGACAGGGGTTTATGGCTACACCTTC.

The chain has TRBV15 and TRBJ2-1; TRBD2 agrees at 11 bases. Germline V gene data show CDR1 as LNHNV and CDR2 as YYDKDF (reference sequence). The CDR3 consists of 15 residues. V lost 4 bases and J lost 3; bases outside the gene matches: 2. The chain's CDR3 is CATSITSGGYNEQFF. The DNA for the CDR3 is TGTGCCACCAGCATAACTAGCGGGGGCTACAATGAGCAGTTCTTC.

The table lists this clonotype with a few counts. CDR3 region: CASSPPAIGYEQYF. The CDR3 DNA reads as TGTGCCAGCTCACCACCGGCAATTGGGTACGAGCAGTACTTC. The chain joins TRBV18 to TRBJ2-7; no reliable D call. The CDR3 totals 14 residues. The V end lost 0 bases, the J end lost 4 bases, and 10 bases lay between the germline ends. Looked up from germline, CDR1 is KGHSH and CDR2 is LQKENI.

In this sample, this clonotype turned up a few times. This sequence joins TRBV20-1 and TRBJ2-5; D perhaps matches TRBD2 (5 bases). This CDR3 is 13 amino acids long. V gave up 6 bases and J gave up 10 bases, with 21 bases separating them. Per the germline V gene, CDR1 is DFQATT and CDR2 is SNEGSKA (reference sequence). CDR3 DNA sequence: TGCAGTGCCCCAGGTCCCGGGGAGAGTATCCAGTACTTC. Translating it yields CSAPGPGESIQYF.